This TCR beta chain originates from a study of cytomegalovirus exposure and HLA in healthy donors. The ends lost 7 bases at V and 7 bases at J; junction bases unmatched: 11. The CDR3 loop spans 15 amino acids. Germline loops: CDR1 WSHSY, CDR2 SAAADI. In the PCR, 60 Vbeta and 13 Jbeta primers were used. Here immunoSEQ multiplex PCR was the method, and the copy in TCRdb shows in-frame clones only, minus some. This table holds 65,000 to 95,000 clones, 65% to 85% found once. Sequences were obtained from PBMCs. This chain connects TRBV10-2 to TRBJ1-4, with TRBD1 identical over 8 bases. This TCR was recovered from a man aged 65 to 85 in good health and CMV-seronegative. Here the CDR3 reads CASKLGQVIGEKLFF. CDR3 nucleotide sequence: TGCGCCAGCAAGTTGGGACAGGTGATCGGTGAAAAACTGTTTTTT.